One and the same sample provided the 21 T cell receptor beta chains below, sequenced in a study of blood T cell repertoires in COVID-19. Repertoires were generated with immunoSEQ multiplex PCR, while TCRdb's copy carries only in-frame clones and drops some. Among 250,000 to 350,000 clones, about four fifths were seen once, and the ten largest hold approximately 1.1%. The specimen was peripheral blood. The receptor source for this set is a woman aged 45-59 years with acute or convalescent COVID-19.

The V and J genes are TRBV19 and TRBJ1-4, with a possible D match to TRBD1 (6 bases). CDR3 size: 15 residues. Germline V gene sequence: CDR1 LNHDA, CDR2 SQIVND (reference sequence). The germline V and J ends were trimmed by 7 bases and 8 bases, with 20 bases remaining between them. The chain's CDR3 is CASNRPQGLGEKLFF. The DNA for the CDR3 is TGTGCCAGTAACCGCCCCCAGGGGTTGGGGGAAAAACTGTTTTTT.

This sequence joins TRBV11-2 and TRBJ2-6, with D maybe TRBD2 (5 bases). Trimming removed 5 bases at V and 2 bases at J, with 13 bases between. The CDR3 loop spans 16 amino acids. Germline V gives CDR1 SGHAT, CDR2 FQNNGV. This CDR3 is CASSQTGFAGANVLTF. CDR3 in DNA: TGTGCCAGCAGCCAAACGGGGTTCGCTGGGGCCAACGTCCTGACTTTC.

This clone has more than one count but fewer than ten. V gene TRBV5-1 combines with J gene TRBJ2-3; 7 positions agree with TRBD2. J was trimmed by 0 bases and V by 7 bases; bases with no gene match: 5. CDR3 length: 14 residues. Germline loops: CDR1 SGHRS, CDR2 YFSETQ. For the CDR3, the DNA is TGCGCCAGCGGGAGCGGGGTGAGCACAGATACGCAGTATTTT. Amino acid sequence: CASGSGVSTDTQYF.

J is TRBJ1-6 and V is TRBV12-3 or TRBV12-4, with a weak D call TRBD1 (6 bases). Trimming stripped 6 bases from V and 7 bases from J, with 10 bases between. This CDR3 comprises 13 residues. The CDR3 here is CASRDSPNSPLHF. CDR3 sequence (DNA): TGTGCCAGCAGGGACAGTCCCAATTCACCCCTCCACTTT.

CDR3 in DNA: TGTGCCAGCCAGCGGGGGTACCAAGAGACCCAGTACTTC. This encodes CASQRGYQETQYF. This chain links TRBV7-9 with TRBJ2-5, with 8 bases that match TRBD2. V lost 8 bases, J lost 0 bases, and 2 bases stayed unmatched. This CDR3 comprises 13 residues. The germline CDR1 and CDR2 sequences are SEHNR and FQNEAQ (reference sequence).

This chain connects TRBV30 to TRBJ2-1; D unclear. Germline lookup yields CDR1 GTSNPN and CDR2 SVGIG (reference sequence). The CDR3 consists of 14 residues. The V and J ends lost 0 bases and 2 bases respectively, with 8 bases between them. In nucleotides, the CDR3 is TGTGCCTGGAGTGTGGGCAGAACCTACAATGAGCAGTTCTTC. Translation: CAWSVGRTYNEQFF.

The V and J genes are TRBV29-1 and TRBJ2-3, with 10 bases identical to TRBD2. The ends lost 2 bases at V and 3 bases at J; junction bases unmatched: 5. Per germline, CDR1 SQVTM and CDR2 ANQGSEA. The CDR3 has 15 residues. The DNA for the CDR3 is TGCAGCGTTGAAAAAGAAGCGGGGGGGACAGATACGCAGTATTTT. This translates into CSVEKEAGGTDTQYF.

The rearrangement links TRBV3-1 (or the pseudogene TRBV3-2) to TRBJ1-1, with D maybe TRBD1 (6 bases). The germline V and J ends were trimmed by 0 bases and 1 base, with 9 bases remaining between them. This CDR3 spans 15 amino acids. Germline lookup yields CDR1 LGHDT and CDR2 YNNKEL (reference sequence). CDR3 DNA sequence: TGTGCCAGCAGCCAAGATCAGGGGTGGAACACTGAAGCTTTCTTT. Translating it yields CASSQDQGWNTEAFF.

The chain links TRBV5-4 to TRBJ2-5; D ambiguous. Trimming removed 0 bases at V and 2 bases at J, with 8 bases between. CDR3 size: 14 residues. Per the germline V gene, CDR1 is SGHNT and CDR2 is YYREEE (reference sequence). The CDR3 region has the DNA TGTGCCAGCAGCTTGGGGCTCATTCAAGAGACCCAGTACTTC. Translating gives CASSLGLIQETQYF.

This clone was observed once. The V and J genes are TRBV2 and TRBJ2-3; D gene uncertain. The CDR3 extends over 12 amino acids. Germline loops: CDR1 SNHLY, CDR2 FYNNEI. V was trimmed by 7 bases and J by 6 bases, leaving 11 bases between them. DNA of the CDR3: TGTGCCAGCACCGGTCAAATGGATACGCAGTATTTT. Translation gives CASTGQMDTQYF. Using reference TRBV2 and TRBJ2-3 for the parts outside the CDR3, the full variable domain is EPEVTQTPSHQVTQMGQEVILRCVPISNHLYFYWYRQILGQKVEFLVSFYNNEISEKSEIFDDQFSVERPDGSNFTLKIRSTKLEDSAMYFCASTGQMDTQYFGPGTRLTVL.

The genes are TRBV7-2 and TRBJ2-1, with TRBD2 matching over 9 bases. Germline V gene lookup returns CDR1 SGHTA and CDR2 FQGNSA. This CDR3 region has 16 residues. V lost 6 bases to trimming and J lost 4 bases; unmatched junction nucleotides: 10. The CDR3 sequence is CASRSPTSGAYNEQFF. CDR3 nucleotide sequence: TGTGCCAGCAGATCCCCGACTAGCGGAGCATACAATGAGCAGTTCTTC.

This chain links TRBV2 with TRBJ2-3, with D possibly matching TRBD2 (6 bases). Germline lookup yields CDR1 SNHLY and CDR2 FYNNEI. The CDR3 spans 15 residues. Trimming pared 3 bases from V and 4 bases from J, leaving 14 bases between. The CDR3 sequence: CASSDVGSGSDTQYF. The CDR3 DNA is TGTGCCAGCAGTGACGTCGGGAGCGGGTCAGATACGCAGTATTTT.

This clone showed up just once. CDR3 region: CASGSRDSHTGELFF. CDR3 in DNA: TGTGCCAGCGGTAGCCGGGACAGCCACACCGGGGAGCTGTTTTTT. The chain links TRBV7-3 to TRBJ2-2; 7 bases are a match to TRBD1. V dropped 8 bases and J dropped 3; count of bases not matched to a gene: 9. The CDR3 runs 15 residues. Germline CDR1 SGHTA, CDR2 FQGTGA. The entire variable domain, with the rest obtained from reference TRBV7-3 and TRBJ2-2, is as follows: GAGVSQTPSNKVTEKGKYVELRCDPISGHTALYWYRQSLGQGPEFLIYFQGTGAADDSGLPNDRFFAVRPEGSVSTLKIQRTERGDSAVYLCASGSRDSHTGELFFGEGSRLTVL.

The chain's CDR3 is CAWSISGGGSYGYTF. The CDR3 coding sequence is TGTGCCTGGAGTATTTCAGGGGGAGGCTCTTATGGCTACACCTTC. The J gene is TRBJ1-2, the V gene TRBV30; TRBD1 matches 7 bases. V shed 2 bases and J 5 bases; nucleotides not matched to a gene: 11. This CDR3 spans 15 amino acids. In germline, CDR1 is GTSNPN, CDR2 SVGIG (reference sequence).

V usage is TRBV5-4 and J usage is TRBJ1-1; perhaps TRBD1 as D (6 bases). The V gene's germline CDR1 is SGHNT and CDR2 YYREEE (reference sequence). Trimming removed 2 bases from V and 7 bases from J, with 9 bases in between. There are 12 residues in the CDR3. The CDR3 spells CASSLRGGEAFF. In DNA, the CDR3 is TGTGCCAGCAGCTTACGAGGGGGTGAAGCTTTCTTT.

The chain joins TRBV5-1 to TRBJ2-1; 9 bases agree with TRBD1. The junction had 6 bases not matched to a gene; V was cut back by 0 bases and J by 5 bases. This CDR3 spans 16 amino acids. Germline V CDR1 and CDR2: SGHRS, YFSETQ. In DNA form, the CDR3 reads TGCGCCAGCAGCTTGGTGGGACAGGGAACCCACAATGAGCAGTTCTTC. It is translated as CASSLVGQGTHNEQFF.

This clone showed up just once. This chain connects TRBV6-5 to TRBJ2-4, with D perhaps TRBD1 (6 bases). Germline CDR1 MNHEY, CDR2 SVGAGI. This CDR3 region has 14 residues. With 6 bases removed from V and 0 bases from J, the gap between germline ends came to 9 bases. The chain's CDR3 is CASSGTLAKNIQYF. The DNA of the CDR3 is TGTGCCAGCAGCGGGACATTAGCCAAAAACATTCAGTACTTC.

The gene calls are TRBV2 and TRBJ2-2; the D gene is possibly TRBD1 (6 bases). In germline, CDR1 is SNHLY, CDR2 FYNNEI. Trimming removed 0 bases at V and 7 bases at J, with 12 bases between. The CDR3 loop spans 15 amino acids. The CDR3 DNA follows: TGTGCCAGCAGTGAAGCGGCACAGGGATTCGGGGAGCTGTTTTTT. Translation: CASSEAAQGFGELFF.

The chain carries TRBV5-4 and TRBJ1-2, with 7 bases aligning to TRBD1. The V gene end was trimmed by 4 bases and the J gene end by 10 bases; junction bases not matched to a gene: 7. This CDR3 has 12 amino acids. Germline CDR1 is SGHNT and CDR2 is YYREEE (reference sequence). CDR3: CASSVGQSHYTF. The CDR3 coding sequence is TGTGCCAGCAGCGTGGGACAGAGCCACTACACCTTC.

This sequence joins TRBV28 and TRBJ1-5; the D is unclear. With 3 bases removed from V and 1 base from J, the gap between germline ends came to 13 bases. CDR1 is MDHEN and CDR2 is SYDVKM in the germline V gene. The CDR3 spans 16 residues. The CDR3: CASSFREGNSNQPQHF. In DNA form, the CDR3 reads TGTGCCAGCAGTTTCCGGGAAGGAAACAGCAATCAGCCCCAGCATTTT.

This sequence joins TRBV5-6 and TRBJ1-2; D is unresolved. From germline, CDR1 is SGHDT and CDR2 YYEEEE. The length of the CDR3 is 14 residues. Trimming removed 4 bases from V and 0 bases from J, with 10 bases in between. The CDR3 spells CASSPEGANYGYTF. CDR3 nucleotides: TGTGCCAGCAGCCCTGAGGGAGCTAACTATGGCTACACCTTC.